The rows below give T cell receptor beta chains drawn from one sample of a study of T cell repertoires in cytomegalovirus infection. MiXCR, run by TCRdb on the reads, gives a single entry per CDR3 protein. The sample has about 150,000 distinct CDR3 sequences; 23% are singletons. Sequencing input: PBMCs. These receptors all come from a human donor in good health (CMV status not recorded). Some clones in this sample may be carry-over from other donors' samples. The CDR3 runs from the conserved cysteine through the conserved F or W. A D gene is named only where the DNA matches it firmly. Clone size is given for some rows only: seen once, a few or many times, or a class if the clone is expanded.

. | TRBJ1-1 | TRBV7-9 | many | CASSLAGTRISNTEAFF | TGTGCCAGCAGCTTAGCAGGGACAAGAATCTCGAACACTGAAGCTTTCTTT
. | TRBJ2-3 | TRBV7-3 | . | CASSLKGSSGGNTDTQYF | TGTGCCAGCAGCTTAAAGGGTTCTAGTGGCGGGAACACAGATACGCAGTATTTT
. | TRBJ1-1 | TRBV29-1 | . | CSVSPTLSNTEAFF | TGCAGCGTTTCCCCCACACTGTCGAACACTGAAGCTTTCTTT
. | TRBJ1-5 | TRBV12-3/TRBV12-4 | few | CASSLVGGQPQHF | TGTGCCAGCAGTTTAGTAGGTGGACAGCCCCAGCATTTT
. | TRBJ2-2 | TRBV6-2/TRBV6-3 | . | CASRGDVRELFF | TGTGCCAGCAGGGGGGACGTCCGGGAGCTGTTTTTT
. | TRBJ1-1 | TRBV9 | few | CASSVVSENTEAFF | TGTGCCAGCAGCGTAGTGTCAGAGAACACTGAAGCTTTCTTT
TRBD2 | TRBJ2-3 | TRBV7-2 | many | CASSQSSGRTDTQYF | TGTGCCAGCAGCCAATCTAGCGGGAGGACAGATACGCAGTATTTT
TRBD1 | TRBJ2-7 | TRBV28 | many | CASRTQGQYEQYF | TGTGCCAGCAGGACACAGGGGCAATACGAGCAGTACTTC
. | TRBJ2-2 | TRBV7-8 | many | CASSLSRIPNTGELFF | TGTGCCAGCAGCTTATCTAGGATTCCGAACACCGGGGAGCTGTTTTTT
TRBD2 | TRBJ2-7 | TRBV2 | . | CASNSPGTSGVYEQYF | TGTGCCAGCAATTCGCCCGGGACTAGCGGGGTGTACGAGCAGTACTTC
. | TRBJ2-7 | TRBV7-2 | many | CASSLGGTSSYEQYF | TGTGCCAGCAGCTTAGGTGGTACTAGCTCCTACGAGCAGTACTTC
. | TRBJ1-1 | TRBV2 | . | CASSVGPPTDTEAFF | TGTGCCAGCAGTGTAGGACCTCCGACGGACACTGAAGCTTTCTTT
. | TRBJ2-7 | TRBV5-4 | . | CASSFVFSEQKREQYF | TGTGCCAGCAGCTTCGTTTTCTCAGAGCAAAAACGCGAGCAGTACTTC
TRBD2 | TRBJ2-7 | TRBV6-5 | . | CASSNYAGTSTYEQYF | TGTGCCAGCAGTAATTATGCCGGGACTAGCACCTACGAGCAGTACTTC
TRBD2 | TRBJ2-2 | TRBV4-3 | once | CASSQDEGLAESTGELFF | TGCGCCAGCAGCCAAGACGAGGGACTAGCGGAAAGCACCGGGGAGCTGTTTTTT
. | TRBJ2-5 | TRBV9 | . | CASSVATTQETQHF | TGTGCCAGCAGCGTAGCGACGACACAAGAGACCCAGCACTTC
. | TRBJ1-2 | TRBV6-5 | few | CASSYAVGAGRNYGYTF | TGTGCCAGCAGTTACGCCGTCGGGGCAGGGCGGAACTATGGCTACACCTTC
TRBD2 | TRBJ2-7 | TRBV4-1 | few | CASSPLGAGGPVYEQYF | TGTGCCAGCAGCCCCCTAGGAGCGGGAGGGCCAGTCTACGAGCAGTACTTC
TRBD1 | TRBJ2-2 | TRBV28 | few | CASSPWDRGWTSAGELFF | TGTGCCAGCAGTCCCTGGGACAGGGGGTGGACTAGCGCCGGGGAGCTGTTTTTT
TRBD2 | TRBJ2-3 | TRBV5-4 | . | CASSTGLATDTQCF | TGTGCCAGCAGCACCGGACTAGCAACAGATACGCAGTGTTTT
TRBD2 | TRBJ2-5 | TRBV27 | . | CASSLSAGARETQYF | TGTGCCAGCAGTTTATCAGCGGGGGCTAGAGAGACCCAGTACTTC
. | TRBJ1-5 | TRBV19 | . | CASSTDTGRNQPQHF | TGTGCCAGTAGTACAGACACAGGCCGCAATCAGCCCCAGCATTTT
. | TRBJ2-5 | TRBV7-2 | many | CASSPPGGRLEETQYF | TGTGCCAGCAGTCCACCCGGGGGGCGTCTCGAAGAGACCCAGTACTTC
TRBD1 | TRBJ1-5 | TRBV19 | . | CASSSAGQGWLQPQHF | TGTGCCAGTAGTTCCGCGGGACAGGGGTGGCTACAGCCCCAGCATTTT
. | TRBJ2-7 | TRBV10-3 | . | CAISYGYEQYF | TGTGCCATCAGTTATGGCTACGAGCAGTACTTC
. | TRBJ2-2 | TRBV7-9 | few | CASSPTGVTGELFF | TGTGCCAGCAGCCCCACCGGGGTCACCGGGGAGCTGTTTTTT
. | TRBJ1-2 | TRBV2 | few | CASSPNSRQSNYGYTF | TGTGCCAGCAGCCCGAACTCGAGACAGAGTAACTATGGCTACACCTTC